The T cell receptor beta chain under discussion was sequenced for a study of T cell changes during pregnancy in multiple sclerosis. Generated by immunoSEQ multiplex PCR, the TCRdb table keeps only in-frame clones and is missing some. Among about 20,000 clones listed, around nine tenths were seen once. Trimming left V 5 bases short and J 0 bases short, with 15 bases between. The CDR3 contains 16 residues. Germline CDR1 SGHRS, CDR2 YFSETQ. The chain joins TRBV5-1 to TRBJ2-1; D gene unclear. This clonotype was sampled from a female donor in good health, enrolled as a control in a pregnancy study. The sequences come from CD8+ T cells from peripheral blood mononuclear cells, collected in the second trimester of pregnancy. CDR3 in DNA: TGCGCCAGCAGAGGCGGCTTCTTAAGCTCCTACAATGAGCAGTTCTTC. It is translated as CASRGGFLSSYNEQFF.